Below are 29 T cell receptor beta chains sequenced from a single sample in a study of PD-L1 blockade in urothelial cancer. Produced via immunoSEQ multiplex PCR; TCRdb's table is partial and in-frame only. The repertoire includes tens of thousands of clones, roughly 87% of them detected once, and roughly 15% sits in the top ten. Indicated time point: pretreatment peripheral blood. The sample in question was PBMCs, obtained around atezolizumab (anti-PD-L1) treatment. The receptors shown here come from a woman aged 60-75 years with urothelial cancer.

V gene TRBV13 combines with J gene TRBJ2-7, with 9 bases aligning to TRBD2. The CDR3 has 13 amino acids. Germline V gene data show CDR1 as PRHDT and CDR2 as FYEKMQ (reference sequence). This CDR3 is CASSYGSIAGESV. CDR3 bases: TGTGCCAGCAGCTATGGTTCCATAGCGGGAGAGTCGGTC.

This chain connects TRBV19 to TRBJ2-5, with a possible D match to TRBD1 (6 bases). Trimming pared 7 bases from V and 7 bases from J, leaving 16 bases between. The CDR3 sequence is 13 residues long. Germline loops: CDR1 LNHDA, CDR2 SQIVND (reference sequence). CDR3 protein: CASIHWETGTQYF. The CDR3 DNA is TGTGCCAGTATTCATTGGGAGACAGGGACCCAGTACTTC.

This chain connects TRBV6-5 to TRBJ2-7, with TRBD2 identical over 11 bases. The CDR3 is 15 amino acids. Trimming removed 6 bases from V and 0 bases from J; junction bases left unmatched: 4. Per germline, CDR1 MNHEY and CDR2 SVGAGI. As DNA, the CDR3 is TGTGCCAGCAGACACGGACTAGCGGGCTCCTACGAGCAGTACTTC. It codes for CASRHGLAGSYEQYF.

The chain couples TRBV7-2 to TRBJ2-7, with unresolved D. With 5 bases removed from V and 4 bases from J, the gap between germline ends came to 12 bases. Germline lookup yields CDR1 SGHTA and CDR2 FQGNSA. The CDR3 consists of 13 residues. CDR3 in amino acids: CASSQLSSYEQYF. CDR3 coding DNA: TGTGCCAGCAGCCAACTATCGTCTTACGAGCAGTACTTC.

J is TRBJ1-4 and V is TRBV4-3; D call uncertain. V was trimmed by 0 bases and J by 7 bases, leaving 15 bases between them. The germline gives CDR1 LGHNA, CDR2 YSLEER. This CDR3 is built from 16 residues. DNA for the CDR3: TGCGCCAGCAGCCAAGATCGTCGACTTGGTGGTGAAAAACTGTTTTTT. The encoded protein is CASSQDRRLGGEKLFF.

J is TRBJ2-1 and V is TRBV7-8, with 9 positions matching TRBD1. This CDR3 region has 16 residues. J lost 6 bases, V lost 5 bases, and 11 bases had no gene match. Germline V CDR1 and CDR2: SGHVS, FQNEAQ. CDR3 nucleotide sequence: TGTGCCAGCAGCCGTTTGGGACAGGGAGGGGGCAATGAGCAGTTCTTC. This codes for CASSRLGQGGGNEQFF. Using reference TRBV7-8 and TRBJ2-1 for the parts outside the CDR3, the full variable domain is GAGVSQSPRYKVAKRGQDVALRCDPISGHVSLFWYQQALGQGPEFLTYFQNEAQLDKSGLPSDRFFAERPEGSVSTLKIQRTQQEDSAVYLCASSRLGQGGGNEQFFGPGTRLTVL.

CDR3 bases: TGCGCCAGCAGCTTGTCGGGCTCGGGGGCAGATACGCAGTATTTT. This encodes CASSLSGSGADTQYF. V is TRBV5-1 and J is TRBJ2-3, with a tentative D call TRBD2 (6 bases). The germline V and J ends were trimmed by 1 base and 4 bases, with 13 bases remaining between them. The CDR3 is 15 amino acids. CDR1 is SGHRS and CDR2 is YFSETQ in the germline V gene.

J is TRBJ2-7 and V is TRBV7-2; 10 bases map to TRBD2. After removal of 6 bases from V and 0 bases from J, the junction contained 8 bases not matched to a gene. The CDR3 has 16 amino acids. The germline V gene has CDR1 SGHTA and CDR2 FQGNSA. CDR3 DNA: TGTGCCAGCAGACCCGATAGCGGGGGGACCTCCTACGAGCAGTACTTC. It is translated as CASRPDSGGTSYEQYF.

This chain connects TRBV7-3 to TRBJ1-6; the D gene is possibly TRBD1 (6 bases). Germline V lookup: CDR1 SGHTA, CDR2 FQGTGA. With 2 bases removed from V and 0 bases from J, the gap between germline ends came to 11 bases. The CDR3 has 17 amino acids. For the CDR3, the DNA is TGTGCCAGCAGCTTACAGGGGCCGAACTCCTATAATTCACCCCTCCACTTT. Its protein is CASSLQGPNSYNSPLHF. Filled out from reference TRBV7-3 and TRBJ1-6, the complete variable domain reads GAGVSQTPSNKVTEKGKYVELRCDPISGHTALYWYRQSLGQGPEFLIYFQGTGAADDSGLPNDRFFAVRPEGSVSTLKIQRTERGDSAVYLCASSLQGPNSYNSPLHFGNGTRLTVT.

This clone was detected only a few times. The chain is built from TRBV27 and TRBJ1-6; no clear D. Germline-derived CDR1 and CDR2 are MNHEY and SMNVEV (reference sequence). The CDR3 covers 12 residues. Trimming took off 3 bases at V and 9 bases at J, with 6 bases between the two ends. The CDR3 DNA follows: TGTGCCAGCAGTTTTACCGGTTCACCCCTCCACTTT. This sequence encodes CASSFTGSPLHF.

CDR3 loop: CAISESWDRGDTQYF. The CDR3 DNA reads as TGTGCCATCAGTGAGTCTTGGGACAGGGGAGATACGCAGTATTTT. V is TRBV10-3 and J is TRBJ2-3, with TRBD1 identical over 10 bases. CDR1 is ENHRY, CDR2 SYGVKD, per germline. V shed 0 bases and J 5 bases; nucleotides not matched to a gene: 2. The CDR3 length is 15 residues.

The chain links TRBV7-2 to TRBJ2-7; the match to TRBD1 covers 12 bases. J lost 5 bases, V lost 5 bases, and 4 bases had no gene match. Germline CDR1 and CDR2: SGHTA and FQGNSA. The length of the CDR3 is 14 residues. The CDR3 sequence is CASSRGTGGNEQYF. CDR3 coding DNA: TGTGCCAGCAGCAGAGGGACAGGGGGCAACGAGCAGTACTTC. Full variable domain (outside the CDR3, taken from reference TRBV7-2 and TRBJ2-7): GAGVSQSPSNKVTEKGKDVELRCDPISGHTALYWYRQSLGQGLEFLIYFQGNSAPDKSGLPSDRFSAERTGGSVSTLTIQRTQQEDSAVYLCASSRGTGGNEQYFGPGTRLTVT.

This sequence joins TRBV5-1 and TRBJ2-3, with no clear D. From germline, CDR1 is SGHRS and CDR2 YFSETQ. The CDR3 has 13 residues. Trimming shortened V by 1 base and J by 0 bases, and 3 bases separated the two germline ends. The CDR3 DNA reads TGCGCCAGCAGCTTGCCGAGCACAGATACGCAGTATTTT. Its translation is CASSLPSTDTQYF.

The chain combines TRBV7-2 with TRBJ2-5; 7 bases agree with TRBD1. Germline CDR1 reads SGHTA; CDR2 reads FQGNSA. The length of the CDR3 is 14 residues. The V and J ends lost 5 bases and 5 bases, in that order; junction bases with no gene match: 8. The CDR3 loop is CASSTQGLLETQYF. In DNA, the CDR3 is TGTGCCAGCAGCACACAGGGGCTTTTGGAGACCCAGTACTTC.

The V gene is TRBV12-5, the J gene TRBJ1-2; 7 positions agree with TRBD1. V shed 6 bases, J shed 5 bases, and the junction held 0 bases outside the gene matches. This CDR3 has 11 residues. Germline CDR1 and CDR2: LGHNT and FRNRAP. This chain's CDR3 is CASGTGYGYTF. As DNA, the CDR3 is TGTGCTAGTGGGACAGGGTATGGCTACACCTTC.

This clone occurred a few times. The chain employs TRBV4-2 and TRBJ1-2; 9 bases map to TRBD1. With V trimmed by 5 bases and J by 3 bases, 4 bases remained unmatched. The CDR3 consists of 14 residues. Germline V CDR1 and CDR2: LGHNA, YNFKEQ. The CDR3 bases are TGTGCCAGCAGCTCCGGACAGGGGCACTATGGCTACACCTTC. Translation: CASSSGQGHYGYTF.

V usage is TRBV2 and J usage is TRBJ2-7, with TRBD1 matching 9 bases. The CDR3 loop spans 14 amino acids. J lost 2 bases, V lost 11 bases, and 10 bases had no gene match. Per germline, CDR1 SNHLY and CDR2 FYNNEI. CDR3 amino acids: CAGQTDRGAYEQYF. DNA of the CDR3: TGTGCCGGCCAGACCGACAGGGGGGCCTACGAGCAGTACTTC. The full variable domain, in which reference TRBV2 and TRBJ2-7 provide the parts outside the CDR3, is EPEVTQTPSHQVTQMGQEVILRCVPISNHLYFYWYRQILGQKVEFLVSFYNNEISEKSEIFDDQFSVERPDGSNFTLKIRSTKLEDSAMYFCAGQTDRGAYEQYFGPGTRLTVT.

The chain combines TRBV11-3 with TRBJ2-2, with 9 positions matching TRBD1. Germline CDR1 reads SGHNT; CDR2 reads YENEEA. The length of the CDR3 is 15 residues. The V segment lost 5 bases and the J segment 4 bases; nucleotides outside the gene matches: 5. CDR3 DNA sequence: TGTGCCAGCAGCCCGGGACAGGGCCCCACCGGGGAGCTGTTTTTT. Protein: CASSPGQGPTGELFF.

The chain couples TRBV6-5 to TRBJ1-4, with 10 bases identical to TRBD1. V trimming: 6 bases; J trimming: 5 bases; junction bases outside the gene matches: 3. CDR1 is MNHEY, CDR2 SVGAGI, per germline. The CDR3 loop spans 14 amino acids. The CDR3 is CASRTDRGNEKLFF. CDR3 DNA: TGTGCCAGCAGGACGGACAGGGGGAATGAAAAACTGTTTTTT.

The chain combines TRBV10-3 with TRBJ2-1, with 12 bases matching TRBD2. Germline-derived CDR1 and CDR2 are ENHRY and SYGVKD. The CDR3 has 16 amino acids. V shed 0 bases and J 8 bases; nucleotides not matched to a gene: 5. In DNA form, the CDR3 reads TGTGCCATCAGTGAGTCATTGCTAGCGGGGGGGCATGAGCAGTTCTTC. This translates into CAISESLLAGGHEQFF.

A few counts support this clone. This chain joins TRBV11-2 and TRBJ2-2; tentatively, D is TRBD2 (6 bases). The CDR3 loop spans 15 amino acids. Germline loops: CDR1 SGHAT, CDR2 FQNNGV. Trimming took off 5 bases at V and 5 bases at J, with 15 bases between the two ends. The CDR3 region has the DNA TGTGCCAGCAGCCGGGACGGGGGAGATACCGGGGAGCTGTTTTTT. This codes for CASSRDGGDTGELFF. Supplemented by reference TRBV11-2 and TRBJ2-2, the full variable domain reads EAGVAQSPRYKIIEKRQSVAFWCNPISGHATLYWYQQILGQGPKLLIQFQNNGVVDDSQLPKDRFSAERLKGVDSTLKIQPAKLEDSAVYLCASSRDGGDTGELFFGEGSRLTVL.

CDR3 DNA sequence: TGTGCCAGCACCACGACTAGCGGGGGGCCCATTCCCAGGGACCAGTACTTC. It encodes CASTTTSGGPIPRDQYF. The rearrangement uses TRBV5-4 and TRBJ2-5, with TRBD2 matching over 13 bases. CDR1 is SGHNT and CDR2 is YYREEE in the germline V gene (reference sequence). V lost 6 bases to trimming and J lost 10 bases; unmatched junction nucleotides: 18. The CDR3 runs to 17 residues.

This chain joins TRBV10-1 and TRBJ2-5; D gene uncertain. The CDR3 sequence is 12 residues long. V was clipped by 4 bases and J by 0 bases, with 3 bases between them. Germline values: CDR1 WNHNN, CDR2 SYGVQD (reference sequence). DNA of the CDR3: TGCGCCAGCAGTGGAGACCAAGAGACCCAGTACTTC. This gives the protein CASSGDQETQYF.

J is TRBJ1-1 and V is TRBV6-6; 7 bases align to TRBD1. This CDR3 is built from 10 residues. The germline V gene encodes CDR1 MNHNY and CDR2 SVGAGI (reference sequence). Trimming cost V 6 bases and J 11 bases; bases outside gene matches: 3. This CDR3 reads CASRTGRAFF. The CDR3, as DNA: TGTGCCAGCAGGACAGGGAGGGCTTTCTTT.

V is TRBV5-6 and J is TRBJ2-1; D call uncertain. Germline V gives CDR1 SGHDT, CDR2 YYEEEE. This CDR3 is built from 13 residues. V lost 4 bases, J lost 7 bases, and 12 bases lay in between. The CDR3 bases are TGTGCCAGCAGCATGACAAATAGGAATGAGCAGTTCTTC. Translation gives CASSMTNRNEQFF.

The V and J genes are TRBV7-2 and TRBJ1-4, with D perhaps matching TRBD1 (5 bases). Trimming stripped 5 bases from V and 3 bases from J, with 19 bases between. The CDR3 consists of 17 residues. CDR1 is SGHTA, CDR2 FQGNSA, per germline. The CDR3 DNA follows: TGTGCCAGCAGCCCATTCCCGGCGGGGGTGGCTAATGAAAAACTGTTTTTT. Its translation: CASSPFPAGVANEKLFF.

The J gene is TRBJ2-3, the V gene TRBV6-1; no clear D. The germline CDR1 and CDR2 sequences are MNHNS and SASEGT. This CDR3 is built from 15 residues. Deletions cut 2 bases from V and 2 bases from J, with 11 bases between. CDR3: CASSEPWSNTDTQYF. The CDR3, as DNA: TGTGCCAGCAGTGAACCATGGTCTAACACAGATACGCAGTATTTT.

The gene calls are TRBV29-1 and TRBJ2-1, with 9 bases aligning to TRBD1. The V segment lost 6 bases and the J segment 7 bases; nucleotides outside the gene matches: 13. Per germline, CDR1 SQVTM and CDR2 ANQGSEA. There are 15 residues in the CDR3. CDR3 coding DNA: TGCAGCGTCGGGAGCGGGACAGGGAGGTGGAATGAGCAGTTCTTC. Translation: CSVGSGTGRWNEQFF.

This chain links TRBV5-6 with TRBJ2-3; 7 bases fit TRBD2. The junction had 8 bases not matched to a gene; V was cut back by 4 bases and J by 3 bases. CDR1 is SGHDT and CDR2 is YYEEEE in the germline V gene. The CDR3 extends over 15 amino acids. CDR3 sequence (DNA): TGTGCCAGCAGCAGCCTAGCGGTGTGGACAGATACGCAGTATTTT. This encodes CASSSLAVWTDTQYF.